The 15 T cell receptor beta chains given below trace back to one sample, sequenced in a study of PD-L1 blockade in urothelial cancer (TCRdb year 2017). Libraries were made using the immunoSEQ multiplex PCR assay. TCRdb limited this immuneACCESS table to in-frame rearrangements with V and J called. A share of clones is missing; checked studies link under half to unresolved V genes, and the rest is unexplained. The sample contains 75,000 to 90,000 clones, roughly 80% of them found a single time. The ten largest clones capture 8% to 10% of the sample. Sequenced here: PBMCs, sampled around atezolizumab (anti-PD-L1) treatment. The receptors stem from a man aged 70-80 years with urothelial cancer.

The chain has TRBV6-6 and TRBJ2-3; the match to TRBD1 covers 7 bases. V shed 8 bases, J shed 3 bases, and the junction held 11 bases outside the gene matches. This CDR3 has 15 amino acids. CDR1 is MNHNY, CDR2 SVGAGI, per germline (reference sequence). In nucleotides, the CDR3 is TGTGCCAGCCTACCGGGACAGATCTCTACAGATACGCAGTATTTT. This translates into CASLPGQISTDTQYF.

The chain is built from TRBV5-1 and TRBJ1-4, with a tentative D call TRBD1 (5 bases). This CDR3 is built from 15 residues. The germline V gene has CDR1 SGHRS and CDR2 YFSETQ. Trimming took 6 bases from V and 3 from J, leaving 15 bases between them. The CDR3 DNA sequence: TGCGCCAGCACCCTACGGCCGGGGGCTAATGAAAAACTGTTTTTT. Encoded protein: CASTLRPGANEKLFF.

The V and J genes are TRBV9 and TRBJ2-7; 7 nucleotides agree with TRBD2. This CDR3 region has 15 residues. V trimming: 3 bases; J trimming: 4 bases; junction bases outside the gene matches: 10. The germline V gene encodes CDR1 SGDLS and CDR2 YYNGEE. CDR3 DNA sequence: TGTGCCAGCAGCGGGGGGGGGACCCTTGGATACGAGCAGTACTTC. Encoded protein: CASSGGGTLGYEQYF.

The rearrangement joins TRBV27 to TRBJ2-1; TRBD2 might be the D (7 bases). Germline CDR1 is MNHEY and CDR2 is SMNVEV (reference sequence). Trimming stripped 5 bases from V and 4 bases from J, with 9 bases between. The CDR3 covers 13 residues. This CDR3 reads CASSRGGYNEQFF. In DNA, the CDR3 is TGTGCCAGCAGTAGGGGGGGATACAATGAGCAGTTCTTC.

The J gene is TRBJ1-5, the V gene TRBV19, with 8 bases fitting TRBD1. This CDR3 is 17 amino acids long. V lost 1 base and J lost 1; bases outside the gene matches: 6. Germline values: CDR1 LNHDA, CDR2 SQIVND (reference sequence). This CDR3 reads CASSIALGQGSNQPQHF. For the CDR3, the DNA is TGTGCCAGTAGTATAGCTTTAGGACAGGGAAGCAATCAGCCCCAGCATTTT.

This clone is a singleton in its sample. The J gene is TRBJ2-3, the V gene TRBV19; TRBD1 matches 10 bases. J was trimmed by 5 bases and V by 6 bases; bases with no gene match: 5. The germline CDR1 and CDR2 sequences are LNHDA and SQIVND (reference sequence). CDR3 length equals 14 residues. This CDR3 reads CASRDRGRVDTQYF. The CDR3 DNA is TGTGCCAGTAGAGACAGGGGGCGAGTAGATACGCAGTATTTT.

The chain has TRBV11-2 and TRBJ2-1, with 9 bases fitting TRBD2. In germline, CDR1 is SGHAT, CDR2 FQNNGV. This CDR3 region has 15 residues. J gave up 9 bases and V 7 bases, and 13 bases lay outside the gene matches. The CDR3: CASTEPGGRAFEQFF. The CDR3 nucleotides are TGTGCCAGCACCGAACCTGGCGGGAGGGCCTTTGAGCAGTTCTTC.

The V gene is TRBV6-1, the J gene TRBJ1-5; weak D call: TRBD1 (6 bases). There are 14 residues in the CDR3. Germline V CDR1 and CDR2: MNHNS, SASEGT. Trimming shortened V by 6 bases and J by 1 base, and 10 bases separated the two germline ends. CDR3 sequence: CASSYTGSNQPQHF. The CDR3 region has the DNA TGTGCCAGCAGCTATACAGGGAGCAATCAGCCCCAGCATTTT.

There are a few counts of this clone. The rearrangement uses TRBV27 and TRBJ1-1; TRBD1 agrees at 8 bases. This CDR3 spans 14 amino acids. Germline V gene lookup returns CDR1 MNHEY and CDR2 SMNVEV (reference sequence). The junction had 2 bases not matched to a gene; V was cut back by 4 bases and J by 1 base. CDR3 sequence (DNA): TGTGCCAGCAGTTCAGGACAGGGGAACACTGAAGCTTTCTTT. This encodes CASSSGQGNTEAFF.

This clone has only a few counts. The chain uses TRBV7-3 and TRBJ2-7; weak D call: TRBD2 (6 bases). The CDR3 has 16 residues. The germline gives CDR1 SGHTA, CDR2 FQGTGA. Trimming removed 5 bases from V and 3 bases from J, with 20 bases in between. The CDR3 DNA reads as TGTGCCAGCAGCATTCCCGGGACTTCTTGGGGCTACGAGCAGTACTTC. This codes for CASSIPGTSWGYEQYF.

The chain combines TRBV9 with TRBJ1-2; no clear D gene. CDR3 length: 14 residues. In germline, CDR1 is SGDLS, CDR2 YYNGEE. The ends were cut back, 3 bases at V and 0 bases at J, with 9 bases in the middle. Here the CDR3 reads CASSDSRSNYGYTF. The CDR3, as DNA: TGTGCCAGCAGCGACAGCCGATCTAACTATGGCTACACCTTC.

V gene TRBV11-3 combines with J gene TRBJ2-3; the match to TRBD2 covers 11 bases. Germline-derived CDR1 and CDR2 are SGHNT and YENEEA. The CDR3 spans 16 residues. With 6 bases clipped from V and 7 bases from J, the junction kept 12 bases outside the gene matches. Here the CDR3 DNA reads TGTGCCAGCAGTGAAGAGCTAGCGGGAGGACCCAATACGCAGTATTTT. Its protein product is CASSEELAGGPNTQYF.

The chain has TRBV7-2 and TRBJ2-2, with 10 bases matching TRBD1. Per germline, CDR1 SGHTA and CDR2 FQGNSA. The CDR3 covers 16 residues. V gave up 1 base and J gave up 4 bases; unmatched junction bases: 3. CDR3 DNA: TGTGCCAGCAGCTTAGGGACAGGGGGAGTCACCGGGGAGCTGTTTTTT. Residues: CASSLGTGGVTGELFF.

J is TRBJ2-5 and V is TRBV5-4, with 10 nucleotides matching TRBD1. The V segment lost 0 bases and the J segment 2 bases; nucleotides outside the gene matches: 4. This CDR3 is 16 amino acids long. The germline gives CDR1 SGHNT, CDR2 YYREEE (reference sequence). CDR3 residues: CASSLVQGQGQETQYF. The CDR3 bases are TGTGCCAGCAGCTTGGTCCAGGGACAGGGGCAAGAGACCCAGTACTTC.

The sample holds a few counts of this clone. This chain links TRBV7-2 with TRBJ2-1; 13 nucleotides match TRBD2. Germline V gene sequence: CDR1 SGHTA, CDR2 FQGNSA. The CDR3 is 16 residues long. J gave up 0 bases and V 7 bases, and 3 bases lay outside the gene matches. The CDR3 sequence is CASTRTSGGSYNEQFF. In nucleotides, the CDR3 is TGTGCCAGCACCCGGACTAGCGGGGGCTCCTACAATGAGCAGTTCTTC.